These 13 T cell receptor beta chains were all obtained from the same sample, sequenced in a study of control samples from healthy donors and cancer patients. The protocol was immunoSEQ multiplex PCR, while the TCRdb copy is restricted to in-frame clones and leaves out a portion. The sample records 400,000 to 450,000 clones, approximately 92% being singletons. The sequencing input was PBMCs. These receptors were collected from a man aged 40-50 years with head and neck cancer.

This clone was found once. The same CDR3 is also encoded by other DNA sequences in this sample. The V gene is TRBV29-1, the J gene TRBJ1-4; the D is unclear. The V end lost 2 bases, the J end lost 7 bases, and 5 bases lay between the germline ends. This CDR3 has 11 residues. Per germline, CDR1 SQVTM and CDR2 ANQGSEA. The CDR3 sequence: CSVELGEKLFF. The DNA for the CDR3 is TGCAGCGTTGAACTGGGTGAAAAACTGTTTTTT.

The chain employs TRBV6-5 and TRBJ1-1; TRBD1 is a possible D gene (6 bases). The germline V gene encodes CDR1 MNHEY and CDR2 SVGAGI. The CDR3 is 15 amino acids. Trimming took off 0 bases at V and 5 bases at J, with 13 bases between the two ends. Here the CDR3 DNA reads TGTGCCAGCAGTTACTCGGGATTAGGGGGGACTGAAGCTTTCTTT. This sequence encodes CASSYSGLGGTEAFF.

This sequence joins TRBV3-1 (or the pseudogene TRBV3-2) and TRBJ2-7; D remains unclear. CDR1 is LGHDT and CDR2 is YNNKEL in the germline V gene (reference sequence). Trimming left V 1 base short and J 1 base short, with 8 bases between. The CDR3 is 14 residues long. In DNA, the CDR3 is TGTGCCAGCAGCCAAGTAGGGATTTCCTACGAGCAGTACTTC. Translated: CASSQVGISYEQYF.

V gene TRBV28 combines with J gene TRBJ1-1; no definite D call. The length of the CDR3 is 13 residues. Germline CDR1 reads MDHEN; CDR2 reads SYDVKM. The V gene lost 8 bases and the J gene lost 6 bases, with 16 bases spanning the gap. The CDR3 bases are TGTGCCAGCGGCGGCATCGGAGACGCTGAAGCTTTCTTT. Translated: CASGGIGDAEAFF. Filled out from reference TRBV28 and TRBJ1-1, the complete variable domain reads DVKVTQSSRYLVKRTGEKVFLECVQDMDHENMFWYRQDPGLGLRLIYFSYDVKMKEKGDIPEGYSVSREKKERFSLILESASTNQTSMYLCASGGIGDAEAFFGQGTRLTVV.

V gene TRBV7-2 combines with J gene TRBJ2-1; 12 nucleotides match TRBD2. This CDR3 is built from 16 residues. V lost 5 bases to trimming and J lost 8 bases; unmatched junction nucleotides: 10. Germline V gives CDR1 SGHTA, CDR2 FQGNSA. CDR3 bases: TGTGCCAGCAGCCTCGGGACTAGCGGGTACATGGATGAGCAGTTCTTC. It specifies CASSLGTSGYMDEQFF.

The chain couples TRBV6-9 to TRBJ1-1, with D tentatively TRBD1 (6 bases). The CDR3 sequence is 16 residues long. With 7 bases removed from V and 0 bases from J, the gap between germline ends came to 18 bases. Germline V gives CDR1 MNHGY, CDR2 SVAAGI. DNA for the CDR3: TGTGCCAGCATTTTCCTACAGGGAGTAATGAACACTGAAGCTTTCTTT. Protein sequence: CASIFLQGVMNTEAFF.

CDR3 coding DNA: TGCGCCAGCAGCCAAGCCCCTCTCGGACAGGGTGGGTACGAGCAGTACTTC. Protein: CASSQAPLGQGGYEQYF. The chain carries TRBV4-3 and TRBJ2-7, with TRBD1 matching over 8 bases. The V gene end was trimmed by 1 base and the J gene end by 4 bases; junction bases not matched to a gene: 12. This CDR3 has 17 residues. The germline gives CDR1 LGHNA, CDR2 YSLEER.

The chain links TRBV6-2 or TRBV6-3 to TRBJ1-6; D call uncertain. Germline V gene data show CDR1 as MNHEY and CDR2 as SVGEGT. The CDR3 loop spans 15 amino acids. V lost 0 bases and J 6 bases, leaving 9 bases between the germline ends. Here the CDR3 DNA reads TGTGCCAGCAGTTACTCGAAGGCTGTTAATTCACCCCTCCACTTT. It codes for CASSYSKAVNSPLHF.

The chain is built from TRBV27 and TRBJ2-5; no clear D gene. This CDR3 has 12 residues. Germline CDR1 reads MNHEY; CDR2 reads SMNVEV (reference sequence). The V end was cut by 6 bases, the J end by 5 bases, with 10 bases between. The CDR3 bases are TGTGCCAGCAGCCCAGATTGGGAGACCCAGTACTTC. Amino acid sequence: CASSPDWETQYF.

The chain has TRBV2 and TRBJ2-4; D is undetermined. Germline-derived CDR1 and CDR2 are SNHLY and FYNNEI. Between the trimmed V and J ends, which lost 4 bases and 0 bases, there was a span of 10 bases. The CDR3 loop spans 15 amino acids. CDR3 amino acids: CASSVESLAKNIQYF. CDR3 DNA sequence: TGTGCCAGCAGTGTGGAAAGTCTAGCCAAAAACATTCAGTACTTC.

The V gene is TRBV28, the J gene TRBJ1-2; no clear D gene. Germline V gene lookup returns CDR1 MDHEN and CDR2 SYDVKM. This CDR3 is 17 amino acids long. V was cut by 2 bases and J by 0 bases, with 16 bases left in between. The CDR3 nucleotides are TGTGCCAGCAGTTTACGGCTCCTGGGGAGCGCTAACTATGGCTACACCTTC. Protein: CASSLRLLGSANYGYTF.

The V gene is TRBV5-1, the J gene TRBJ1-4, with 8 nucleotides matching TRBD1. The CDR3 totals 14 residues. Per germline, CDR1 SGHRS and CDR2 YFSETQ. V shed 4 bases and J 8 bases; nucleotides not matched to a gene: 7. DNA for the CDR3: TGCGCCAGCAGCCCGACAGGGGATCGCGAAAAACTGTTTTTT. This gives the protein CASSPTGDREKLFF.

The chain employs TRBV2 and TRBJ2-7, with D possibly matching TRBD1 (6 bases). The CDR3 is 14 amino acids. V lost 1 base and J 2 bases, leaving 9 bases between the germline ends. CDR1 and CDR2 from the germline V gene are SNHLY and FYNNEI. CDR3 nucleotide sequence: TGTGCCAGCAGTGAAGGACAGGCTGCCTACGAGCAGTACTTC. Its protein product is CASSEGQAAYEQYF.